What follows are 31 T cell receptor beta chains derived from one specimen sequenced in a study of blood T cell repertoires in COVID-19. Profiling relied on immunoSEQ multiplex PCR, and the TCRdb table lists in-frame clones only, not all of them. In the table there are tens of thousands of clones, roughly four fifths of which are singletons. The sample consisted of peripheral blood. These receptors were taken from a woman aged 55-70 years with acute or convalescent COVID-19.

The rearrangement links TRBV7-8 to TRBJ2-6; possible D gene TRBD2, 5 bases. CDR1 is SGHVS and CDR2 is FQNEAQ in the germline V gene. Trimming removed 7 bases from V and 1 base from J, with 14 bases in between. This CDR3 is built from 16 residues. This chain's CDR3 is CASTETEVSGANVLTF. Written as DNA, the CDR3 is TGTGCCAGCACCGAGACGGAGGTATCTGGGGCCAACGTCCTGACTTTC.

The rearrangement joins TRBV6-6 to TRBJ1-3, with D possibly TRBD1 on 6 matching bases. Deletions cut 8 bases from V and 1 base from J, with 12 bases between. There are 14 residues in the CDR3. Germline V gene sequence: CDR1 MNHNY, CDR2 SVGAGI (reference sequence). CDR3 DNA: TGTGCCAGCGGACAGACTTTTTCTGGAAACACCATATATTTT. Translated: CASGQTFSGNTIYF.

The rearrangement links TRBV5-1 to TRBJ2-7, with D maybe TRBD2 (6 bases). In germline, CDR1 is SGHRS, CDR2 YFSETQ. The CDR3 consists of 15 residues. Trimming left V 0 bases short and J 3 bases short, with 13 bases between. CDR3 residues: CASSLGGTDVYEQYF. Here the CDR3 DNA reads TGCGCCAGCAGCTTGGGGGGGACTGACGTCTACGAGCAGTACTTC.

The chain couples TRBV28 to TRBJ1-2; D is uncertain. Trimming removed 5 bases from V and 4 bases from J, with 14 bases in between. Germline V lookup: CDR1 MDHEN, CDR2 SYDVKM. This CDR3 region has 14 residues. The CDR3 DNA is TGTGCCAGCAGTCCACAGAGGGCCTTCTATGGCTACACCTTC. Encoded protein: CASSPQRAFYGYTF.

The V call is TRBV3-1 (or the pseudogene TRBV3-2), the J call TRBJ1-5; D might be TRBD1 (6 bases). CDR3 length: 15 residues. The V gene's germline CDR1 is LGHDT and CDR2 YNNKEL (reference sequence). The V end was cut by 3 bases, the J end by 6 bases, with 15 bases between. CDR3 in amino acids: CASSQSGASVQPQHF. In nucleotides, the CDR3 is TGTGCCAGCAGCCAGTCAGGGGCTAGTGTTCAGCCCCAGCATTTT.

This clone was recorded once. The chain couples TRBV5-1 to TRBJ2-1; 11 nucleotides align to TRBD2. This CDR3 comprises 15 residues. Germline CDR1 SGHRS, CDR2 YFSETQ. Trimming cost V 4 bases and J 4 bases; bases outside gene matches: 4. The CDR3 DNA reads TGCGCCAGCAGCAGGACTAGCGGGCGTTACAATGAGCAGTTCTTC. Translating it yields CASSRTSGRYNEQFF.

DNA of the CDR3: TGTGCCAGCTCTACGACAGGGACGGGTTCACCCCTCCACTTT. Translated: CASSTTGTGSPLHF. The chain carries TRBV18 and TRBJ1-6; 7 nucleotides align to TRBD1. Germline assignment: CDR1 KGHSH and CDR2 LQKENI. Losses at the gene ends were 6 bases for V and 9 bases for J; bases not matched to a gene: 8. This CDR3 is built from 14 residues.

The rearrangement joins TRBV18 to TRBJ1-5, with D maybe TRBD1 (6 bases). In germline, CDR1 is KGHSH, CDR2 LQKENI. The CDR3 spans 13 residues. The V gene lost 4 bases and the J gene lost 3 bases, with 7 bases spanning the gap. The CDR3, as DNA: TGTGCCAGCTCACGACAGGACAATCAGCCCCAGCATTTT. Translated: CASSRQDNQPQHF.

The CDR3 DNA follows: TGTGCCACCAGTGAGATGGGCGCGGGTGGCTACACCTTC. Its translation: CATSEMGAGGYTF. The V call is TRBV24-1, the J call TRBJ1-2, with unresolved D. The CDR3 extends over 13 amino acids. V dropped 4 bases and J dropped 7 bases, with 12 bases sitting between them. Germline V gene lookup returns CDR1 KGHDR and CDR2 SFDVKD.

This clone was observed a single time. The chain employs TRBV7-8 and TRBJ1-1; D not resolved. Looked up from germline, CDR1 is SGHVS and CDR2 is FQNEAQ. The CDR3 has 14 amino acids. V lost 6 bases, J lost 0 bases, and 11 bases lay in between. CDR3 sequence (DNA): TGTGCCAGCAGTCTGAGGGTTTTGAACACTGAAGCTTTCTTT. It encodes CASSLRVLNTEAFF.

V and J are TRBV3-1 (or the pseudogene TRBV3-2) and TRBJ2-7; D is possibly TRBD2 (5 bases). Germline V gives CDR1 LGHDT, CDR2 YNNKEL (reference sequence). The V end lost 5 bases, the J end lost 2 bases, and 16 bases lay between the germline ends. The CDR3 is 15 residues long. CDR3 sequence reads: CASSSTLTRAYEQYF. CDR3 nucleotides: TGTGCCAGCAGCTCGACCCTAACTAGAGCCTACGAGCAGTACTTC.

This chain uses TRBV2 with TRBJ1-6; the D gene is possibly TRBD1 (6 bases). With 7 bases removed from V and 2 bases from J, the gap between germline ends came to 15 bases. Germline values: CDR1 SNHLY, CDR2 FYNNEI. There are 16 residues in the CDR3. CDR3 DNA sequence: TGTGCCAGCAATGATGTGGGGGCGACCTATAATTCACCCCTCCACTTT. Amino acid sequence: CASNDVGATYNSPLHF.

This rearrangement joins TRBV11-2 to TRBJ1-2; 9 positions match TRBD1. Germline V gene data show CDR1 as SGHAT and CDR2 as FQNNGV. V shed 3 bases and J 7 bases; nucleotides not matched to a gene: 9. This CDR3 spans 15 amino acids. Here the CDR3 reads CASSFSGQGYSGYTF. CDR3 DNA: TGTGCCAGCAGCTTCTCGGGACAGGGTTATAGTGGCTACACCTTC.

The J gene is TRBJ2-1, the V gene TRBV24-1; D possibly corresponds to TRBD1 (6 bases). The germline V and J ends were trimmed by 1 base and 6 bases, with 12 bases remaining between them. The CDR3 sequence is 15 residues long. Germline CDR1 KGHDR, CDR2 SFDVKD. The CDR3 loop is CATSDFQGQSNEQFF. The CDR3 coding sequence is TGTGCCACCAGTGATTTCCAAGGACAGAGCAATGAGCAGTTCTTC.

This clone was counted between two and nine times. The chain uses TRBV13 and TRBJ2-5; 9 bases match TRBD1. Germline V lookup: CDR1 PRHDT, CDR2 FYEKMQ (reference sequence). Trimming took 2 bases from V and 5 from J; bases not matched to a gene: 12. CDR3 size: 17 residues. CDR3 DNA: TGTGCCAGCAGCTTACGGAGCACAGGGGGCGGGTCGGAGACCCAGTACTTC. Translation gives CASSLRSTGGGSETQYF.

V gene TRBV4-2 combines with J gene TRBJ2-5, with a possible D match to TRBD2 (5 bases). Germline V gene lookup returns CDR1 LGHNA and CDR2 YNFKEQ. Trimming shortened V by 0 bases and J by 2 bases, and 13 bases separated the two germline ends. CDR3 size: 16 residues. The CDR3 DNA reads TGTGCCAGCAGCCAAGAGATGCTAGCACGTCAAGAGACCCAGTACTTC. Its protein product is CASSQEMLARQETQYF.

This chain connects TRBV6-5 to TRBJ2-5; tentative D call: TRBD1 (6 bases). The CDR3 sequence is 12 residues long. CDR1 is MNHEY, CDR2 SVGAGI, per germline. Trimming left V 6 bases short and J 4 bases short, with 9 bases between. This CDR3 is CASSKGGETQYF. The DNA for the CDR3 is TGTGCCAGCAGCAAAGGGGGAGAGACCCAGTACTTC.

This clone was recorded a few times. CDR3 sequence (DNA): TGTGCCATCAGTGACCCAACAGGGGGGTACGGGAATGAGCAGTTCTTC. Protein product: CAISDPTGGYGNEQFF. V is TRBV10-3 and J is TRBJ2-1; 8 bases match TRBD1. The V gene's germline CDR1 is ENHRY and CDR2 SYGVKD. V shed 3 bases, J shed 7 bases, and the junction held 11 bases outside the gene matches. This CDR3 is built from 16 residues.

V gene TRBV12-3 or TRBV12-4 combines with J gene TRBJ1-5; possibly TRBD1 for D (5 bases). V lost 3 bases and J 7 bases, leaving 7 bases between the germline ends. The CDR3 totals 12 residues. As DNA, the CDR3 is TGTGCCAGCAGTTTGGGGCACCAGCCCCAGCATTTT. It yields the protein CASSLGHQPQHF.

V gene TRBV15 combines with J gene TRBJ2-1, with a weak D call TRBD1 (5 bases). The CDR3 covers 15 residues. V shed 3 bases and J shed 10 bases, with 19 bases lying between them. The germline V gene has CDR1 LNHNV and CDR2 YYDKDF (reference sequence). CDR3 nucleotide sequence: TGTGCCACCAGCAGGGGCCCGGACACCGCGTTGGAGCAGTTCTTC. Translating it yields CATSRGPDTALEQFF.

The chain links TRBV2 to TRBJ2-1; 8 nucleotides line up with TRBD2. The CDR3 sequence is 16 residues long. V trimming: 7 bases; J trimming: 0 bases; junction bases outside the gene matches: 8. Germline assignment: CDR1 SNHLY and CDR2 FYNNEI. CDR3 in DNA: TGTGCCAGCAAGGCTAGCGGGCGCGGCTCCTACAATGAGCAGTTCTTC. Protein product: CASKASGRGSYNEQFF.

This clone was observed once. The V call is TRBV6-1, the J call TRBJ1-2; TRBD1 agrees at 7 bases. Germline loops: CDR1 MNHNS, CDR2 SASEGT. The V and J ends lost 2 bases and 3 bases, in that order; junction bases with no gene match: 6. CDR3 length: 15 residues. The CDR3 loop reads CASSESSGGHYGYTF. For the CDR3, the DNA is TGTGCCAGCAGTGAAAGTTCAGGGGGGCACTATGGCTACACCTTC.

V is TRBV10-3 and J is TRBJ2-1, with 8 bases matching TRBD1. This CDR3 contains 14 residues. V lost 7 bases, J lost 8 bases, and 10 bases stayed unmatched. Germline CDR1 reads ENHRY; CDR2 reads SYGVKD. The CDR3 spells CAITARGQGYEQFF. In DNA form, the CDR3 reads TGTGCCATCACAGCCAGAGGACAGGGTTATGAGCAGTTCTTC.

J is TRBJ2-7 and V is TRBV29-1, with 11 positions matching TRBD1. This CDR3 comprises 13 residues. CDR1 is SQVTM, CDR2 ANQGSEA, per germline. V was pared by 6 bases and J by 2 bases, with 3 bases of the junction left unmatched. DNA for the CDR3: TGCAGCGTAAAGGACAGGGGGCCCTACGAGCAGTACTTC. It yields the protein CSVKDRGPYEQYF.

The chain combines TRBV18 with TRBJ1-2; the D gene is possibly TRBD1 (5 bases). Trimming took 0 bases from V and 0 from J, leaving 14 bases between them. Germline loops: CDR1 KGHSH, CDR2 LQKENI. This CDR3 spans 17 amino acids. The CDR3 here is CASSPPSRVKTNYGYTF. The DNA for the CDR3 is TGTGCCAGCTCACCACCGAGCAGGGTGAAGACTAACTATGGCTACACCTTC.

The rearrangement uses TRBV5-4 and TRBJ2-1; 10 nucleotides line up with TRBD2. Germline-derived CDR1 and CDR2 are SGHNT and YYREEE (reference sequence). The CDR3 runs 15 residues. The V segment lost 4 bases and the J segment 9 bases; nucleotides outside the gene matches: 10. The CDR3 protein is CASSPSGRTEFEQFF. DNA of the CDR3: TGTGCCAGCAGCCCTAGCGGGAGAACAGAATTTGAGCAGTTCTTC.

V usage is TRBV5-4 and J usage is TRBJ2-7; 12 bases are shared with TRBD2. Trimming took 4 bases from V and 8 from J; bases not matched to a gene: 7. The CDR3 is 14 amino acids. The germline V gene encodes CDR1 SGHNT and CDR2 YYREEE (reference sequence). CDR3 DNA sequence: TGTGCCAGCAGCGCCAGACTAGCGGGAGAAAAGCAGTACTTC. Translated, it gives CASSARLAGEKQYF.

The chain has TRBV5-4 and TRBJ2-1; the D is unclear. Per the germline V gene, CDR1 is SGHNT and CDR2 is YYREEE (reference sequence). CDR3 size: 14 residues. With 0 bases removed from V and 8 bases from J, the gap between germline ends came to 12 bases. The CDR3 region is CASSLAGSFHEQFF. CDR3 coding DNA: TGTGCCAGCAGCTTGGCCGGGTCGTTCCATGAGCAGTTCTTC.

The CDR3 bases are TGTGCCAGTGGGTCCGCGGGGACAGGCAGAAATAATCAGCCCCAGCATTTT. Translating gives CASGSAGTGRNNQPQHF. The chain couples TRBV19 to TRBJ1-5, with 8 bases identical to TRBD1. The germline V gene encodes CDR1 LNHDA and CDR2 SQIVND (reference sequence). The J segment lost 4 bases and the V segment lost 8 bases, leaving 16 bases of the junction unmatched. This CDR3 spans 17 amino acids. The complete variable domain, with remaining parts taken from reference TRBV19 and TRBJ1-5, reads DGGITQSPKYLFRKEGQNVTLSCEQNLNHDAMYWYRQDPGQGLRLIYYSQIVNDFQKGDIAEGYSVSREKKESFPLTVTSAQKNPTAFYLCASGSAGTGRNNQPQHFGDGTRLSIL.

CDR3 bases: TGTGCCAGCAGTCTTCAGCGTTATAATGAAAAACTGTTTTTT. It yields the protein CASSLQRYNEKLFF. The chain uses TRBV2 and TRBJ1-4, with unresolved D. Trimming stripped 5 bases from V and 4 bases from J, with 11 bases between. This CDR3 comprises 14 residues. Germline V gives CDR1 SNHLY, CDR2 FYNNEI.

This sequence joins TRBV6-5 and TRBJ1-2, with a possible D match to TRBD1 (6 bases). Trimming took off 0 bases at V and 6 bases at J, with 11 bases between the two ends. The length of the CDR3 is 14 residues. Germline assignment: CDR1 MNHEY and CDR2 SVGAGI. The CDR3 sequence: CASSYSKGGDGYTF. The CDR3 nucleotides are TGTGCCAGCAGTTACTCGAAAGGGGGTGATGGCTACACCTTC.